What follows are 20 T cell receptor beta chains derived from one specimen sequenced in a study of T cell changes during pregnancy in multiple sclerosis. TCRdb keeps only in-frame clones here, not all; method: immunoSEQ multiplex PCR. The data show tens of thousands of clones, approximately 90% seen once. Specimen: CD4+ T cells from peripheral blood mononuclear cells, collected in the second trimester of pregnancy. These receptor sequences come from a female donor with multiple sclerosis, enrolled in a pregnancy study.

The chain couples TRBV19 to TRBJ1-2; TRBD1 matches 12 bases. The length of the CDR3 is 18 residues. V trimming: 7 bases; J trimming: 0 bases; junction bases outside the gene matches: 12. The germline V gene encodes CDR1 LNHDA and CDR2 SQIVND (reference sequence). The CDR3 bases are TGTGCCAGTACCTCTTACCGGGACAGGGGGCCCTCTAACTATGGCTACACCTTC. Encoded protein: CASTSYRDRGPSNYGYTF.

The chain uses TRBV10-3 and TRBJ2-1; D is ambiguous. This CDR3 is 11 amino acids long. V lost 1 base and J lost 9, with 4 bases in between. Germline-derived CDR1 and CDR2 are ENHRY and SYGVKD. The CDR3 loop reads CAISELSEQFF. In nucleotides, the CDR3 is TGTGCCATCAGTGAGTTGAGTGAGCAGTTCTTC.

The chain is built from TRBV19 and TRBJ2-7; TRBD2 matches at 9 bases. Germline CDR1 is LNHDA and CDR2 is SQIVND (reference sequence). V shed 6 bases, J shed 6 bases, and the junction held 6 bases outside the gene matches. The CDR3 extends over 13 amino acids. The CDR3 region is CASRRTSVGEQYF. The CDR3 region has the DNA TGTGCCAGTAGACGGACTAGCGTCGGCGAGCAGTACTTC.

CDR3 sequence reads: CASSLSPGTYEQYF. The CDR3 DNA is TGTGCCAGCAGCTTAAGTCCAGGGACCTACGAGCAGTACTTC. J is TRBJ2-7 and V is TRBV7-3; TRBD1 is a possible D gene (5 bases). Trimming pared 1 base from V and 2 bases from J, leaving 9 bases between. This CDR3 is built from 14 residues. Germline loops: CDR1 SGHTA, CDR2 FQGTGA.

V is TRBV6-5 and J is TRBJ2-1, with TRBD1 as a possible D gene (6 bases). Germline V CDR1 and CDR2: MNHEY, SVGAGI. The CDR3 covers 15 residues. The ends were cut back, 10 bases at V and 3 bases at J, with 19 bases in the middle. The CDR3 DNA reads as TGTGCCACCAGACGGCCAGGGGTCGACTACAATGAGCAGTTCTTC. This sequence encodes CATRRPGVDYNEQFF.

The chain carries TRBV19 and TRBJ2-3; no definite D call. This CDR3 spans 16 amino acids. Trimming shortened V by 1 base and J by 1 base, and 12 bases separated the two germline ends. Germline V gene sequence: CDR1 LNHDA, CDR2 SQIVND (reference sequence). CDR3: CASSIANTMGTDTQYF. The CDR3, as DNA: TGTGCCAGTAGTATAGCAAACACAATGGGCACAGATACGCAGTATTTT.

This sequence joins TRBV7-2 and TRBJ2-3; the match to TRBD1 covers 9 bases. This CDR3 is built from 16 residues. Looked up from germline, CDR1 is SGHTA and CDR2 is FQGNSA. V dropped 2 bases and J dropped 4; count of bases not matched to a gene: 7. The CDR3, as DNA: TGTGCCAGCAGCTTAAACCGGGACAGGGTCGCAGATACGCAGTATTTT. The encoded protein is CASSLNRDRVADTQYF. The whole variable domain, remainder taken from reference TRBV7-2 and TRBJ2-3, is GAGVSQSPSNKVTEKGKDVELRCDPISGHTALYWYRQSLGQGLEFLIYFQGNSAPDKSGLPSDRFSAERTGGSVSTLTIQRTQQEDSAVYLCASSLNRDRVADTQYFGPGTRLTVL.

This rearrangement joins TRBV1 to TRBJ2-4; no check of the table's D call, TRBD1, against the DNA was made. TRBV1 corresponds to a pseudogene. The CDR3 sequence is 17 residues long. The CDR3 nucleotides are TGCACCAGCAGCCAAGGGTCGGACAGGGTAGTCAAAAACATTCAGTACTTC. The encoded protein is CTSSQGSDRVVKNIQYF.

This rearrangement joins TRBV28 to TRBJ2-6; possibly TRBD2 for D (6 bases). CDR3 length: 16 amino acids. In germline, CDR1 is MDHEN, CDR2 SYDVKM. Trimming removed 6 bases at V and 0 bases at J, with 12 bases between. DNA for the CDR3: TGTGCCAGCAGGGCGGGGAGAAACTCTGGGGCCAACGTCCTGACTTTC. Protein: CASRAGRNSGANVLTF.

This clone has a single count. The CDR3: CASSSLAGGPNEQFF. The CDR3 DNA is TGCGCCAGCAGCTCGCTAGCGGGAGGGCCAAATGAGCAGTTCTTC. The chain recombines TRBV5-1 with TRBJ2-1; the match to TRBD2 covers 12 bases. The CDR3 is made up of 15 amino acids. Trimming removed 3 bases from V and 7 bases from J; junction bases left unmatched: 5. Germline V gene data show CDR1 as SGHRS and CDR2 as YFSETQ.

Written as DNA, the CDR3 is TGTGCCACCACGGACAGATTGAACACTGAAGCTTTCTTT. Amino acids: CATTDRLNTEAFF. V and J are TRBV10-3 and TRBJ1-1, with D possibly matching TRBD1 (6 bases). This CDR3 contains 13 residues. CDR1 and CDR2 from the germline V gene are ENHRY and SYGVKD. The V end was cut by 10 bases, the J end by 0 bases, with 12 bases between.

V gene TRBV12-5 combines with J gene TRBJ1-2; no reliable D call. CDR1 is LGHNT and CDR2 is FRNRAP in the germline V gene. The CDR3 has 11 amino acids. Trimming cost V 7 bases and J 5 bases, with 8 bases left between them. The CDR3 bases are TGTGCTAGTGCGGCGGATTATGGCTACACCTTC. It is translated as CASAADYGYTF.

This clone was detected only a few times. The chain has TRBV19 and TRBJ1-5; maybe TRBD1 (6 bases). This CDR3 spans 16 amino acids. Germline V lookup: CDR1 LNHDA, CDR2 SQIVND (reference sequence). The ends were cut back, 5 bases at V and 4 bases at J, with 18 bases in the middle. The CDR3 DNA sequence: TGTGCCAGTAGTTCTCACGAGGGTCAGGGGAATCAGCCCCAGCATTTT. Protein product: CASSSHEGQGNQPQHF.

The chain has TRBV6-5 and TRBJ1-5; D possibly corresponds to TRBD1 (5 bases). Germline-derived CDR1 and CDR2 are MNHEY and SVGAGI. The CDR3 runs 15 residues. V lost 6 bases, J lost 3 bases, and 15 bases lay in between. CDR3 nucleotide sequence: TGTGCCAGCAGCACCGGGGGGACTAACAATCAGCCCCAGCATTTT. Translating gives CASSTGGTNNQPQHF.

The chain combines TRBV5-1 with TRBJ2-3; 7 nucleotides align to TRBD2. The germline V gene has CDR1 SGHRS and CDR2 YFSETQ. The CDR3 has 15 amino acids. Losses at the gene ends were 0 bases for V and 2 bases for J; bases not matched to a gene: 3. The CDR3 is CASSLVGTTTDTQYF. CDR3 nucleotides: TGCGCCAGCAGCTTGGTAGGGACTACCACAGATACGCAGTATTTT.

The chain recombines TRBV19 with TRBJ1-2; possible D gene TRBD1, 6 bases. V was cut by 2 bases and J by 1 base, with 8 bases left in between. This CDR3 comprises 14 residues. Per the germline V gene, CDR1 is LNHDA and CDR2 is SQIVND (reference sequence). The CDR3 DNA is TGTGCCAGTAGTATAAGACAGGTTAACTATGGCTACACCTTC. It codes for CASSIRQVNYGYTF.

CDR3 in DNA: TGTGCCAGCAGTTTACGGAACATTCAGTACTTC. Amino acid sequence: CASSLRNIQYF. The rearrangement links TRBV28 to TRBJ2-4, with no clear D. The CDR3 totals 11 residues. Trimming pared 2 bases from V and 7 bases from J, leaving 3 bases between. The germline CDR1 and CDR2 sequences are MDHEN and SYDVKM.

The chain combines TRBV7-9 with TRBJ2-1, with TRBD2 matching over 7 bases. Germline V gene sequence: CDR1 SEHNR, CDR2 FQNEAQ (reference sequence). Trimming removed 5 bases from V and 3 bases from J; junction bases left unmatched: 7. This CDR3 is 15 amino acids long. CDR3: CASSPGTTLYNEQFF. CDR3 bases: TGTGCCAGCAGCCCCGGGACTACGCTCTACAATGAGCAGTTCTTC.

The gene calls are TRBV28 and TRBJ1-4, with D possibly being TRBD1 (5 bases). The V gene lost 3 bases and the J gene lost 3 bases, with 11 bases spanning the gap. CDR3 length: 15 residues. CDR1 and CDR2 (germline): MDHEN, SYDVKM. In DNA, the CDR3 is TGTGCCAGCAGTTTGGGCGGGACCTCTAATGAAAAACTGTTTTTT. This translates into CASSLGGTSNEKLFF.

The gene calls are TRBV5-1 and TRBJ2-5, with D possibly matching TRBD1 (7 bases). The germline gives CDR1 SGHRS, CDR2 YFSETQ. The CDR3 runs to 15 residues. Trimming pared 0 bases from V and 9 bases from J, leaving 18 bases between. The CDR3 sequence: CASSLGGTVGGAQYF. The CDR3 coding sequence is TGCGCCAGCAGCTTGGGCGGGACAGTCGGTGGCGCCCAGTACTTC. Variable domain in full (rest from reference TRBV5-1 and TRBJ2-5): KAGVTQTPRYLIKTRGQQVTLSCSPISGHRSVSWYQQTPGQGLQFLFEYFSETQRNKGNFPGRFSGRQFSNSRSEMNVSTLELGDSALYLCASSLGGTVGGAQYFGPGTRLLVL.